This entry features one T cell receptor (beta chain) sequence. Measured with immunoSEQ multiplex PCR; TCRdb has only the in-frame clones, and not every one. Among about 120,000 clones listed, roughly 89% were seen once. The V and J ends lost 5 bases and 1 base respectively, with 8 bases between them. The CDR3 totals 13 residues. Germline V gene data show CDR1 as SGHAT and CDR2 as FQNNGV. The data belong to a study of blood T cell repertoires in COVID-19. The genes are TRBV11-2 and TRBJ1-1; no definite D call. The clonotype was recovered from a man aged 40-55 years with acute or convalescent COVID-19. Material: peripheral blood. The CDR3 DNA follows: TGTGCCAGCAGCCTTAACAAGAACACTGAAGCTTTCTTT. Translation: CASSLNKNTEAFF.